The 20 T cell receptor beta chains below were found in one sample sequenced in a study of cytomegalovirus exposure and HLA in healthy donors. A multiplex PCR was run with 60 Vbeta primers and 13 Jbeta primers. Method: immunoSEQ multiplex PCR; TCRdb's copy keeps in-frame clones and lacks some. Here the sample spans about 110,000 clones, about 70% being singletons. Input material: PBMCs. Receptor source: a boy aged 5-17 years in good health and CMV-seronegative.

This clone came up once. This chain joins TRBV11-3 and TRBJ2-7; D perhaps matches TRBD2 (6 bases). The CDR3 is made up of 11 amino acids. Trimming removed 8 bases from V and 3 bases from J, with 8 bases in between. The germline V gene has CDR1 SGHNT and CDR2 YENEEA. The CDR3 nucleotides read TGTGCCAGCGGAGCGGGCTACGAGCAGTACTTC. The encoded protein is CASGAGYEQYF.

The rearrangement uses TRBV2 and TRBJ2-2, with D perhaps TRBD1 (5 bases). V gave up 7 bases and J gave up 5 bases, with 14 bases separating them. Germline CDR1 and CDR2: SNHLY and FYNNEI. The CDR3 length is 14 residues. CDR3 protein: CASILQEGTGELFF. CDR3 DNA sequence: TGTGCCAGCATCCTACAGGAAGGGACCGGGGAGCTGTTTTTT. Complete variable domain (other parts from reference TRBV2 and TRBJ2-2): EPEVTQTPSHQVTQMGQEVILRCVPISNHLYFYWYRQILGQKVEFLVSFYNNEISEKSEIFDDQFSVERPDGSNFTLKIRSTKLEDSAMYFCASILQEGTGELFFGEGSRLTVL.

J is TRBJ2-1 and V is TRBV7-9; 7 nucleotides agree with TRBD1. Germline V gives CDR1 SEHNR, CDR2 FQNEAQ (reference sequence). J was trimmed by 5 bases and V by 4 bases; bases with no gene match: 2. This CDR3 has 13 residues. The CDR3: CASSSTGDNEQFF. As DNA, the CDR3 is TGTGCCAGCAGCTCCACAGGGGACAATGAGCAGTTCTTC.

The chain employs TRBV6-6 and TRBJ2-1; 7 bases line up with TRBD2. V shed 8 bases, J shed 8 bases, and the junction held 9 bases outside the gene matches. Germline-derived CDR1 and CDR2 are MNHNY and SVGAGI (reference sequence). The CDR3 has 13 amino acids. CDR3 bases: TGTGCCAGCCGGCAGACTAGCCTGGATGAGCAGTTCTTC. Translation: CASRQTSLDEQFF.

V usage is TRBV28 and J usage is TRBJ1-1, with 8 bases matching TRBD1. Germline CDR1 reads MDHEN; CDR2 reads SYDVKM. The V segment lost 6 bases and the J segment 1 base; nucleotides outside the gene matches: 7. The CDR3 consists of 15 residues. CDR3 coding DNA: TGTGCCAGCAGGCCAGGGACAGGACAGAACACTGAAGCTTTCTTT. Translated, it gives CASRPGTGQNTEAFF.

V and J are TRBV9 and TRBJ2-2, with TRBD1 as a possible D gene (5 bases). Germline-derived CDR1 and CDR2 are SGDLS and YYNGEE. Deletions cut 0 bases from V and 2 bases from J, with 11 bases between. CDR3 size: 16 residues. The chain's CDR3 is CASSVDPGHNTGELFF. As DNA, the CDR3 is TGTGCCAGCAGCGTAGATCCCGGACATAACACCGGGGAGCTGTTTTTT.

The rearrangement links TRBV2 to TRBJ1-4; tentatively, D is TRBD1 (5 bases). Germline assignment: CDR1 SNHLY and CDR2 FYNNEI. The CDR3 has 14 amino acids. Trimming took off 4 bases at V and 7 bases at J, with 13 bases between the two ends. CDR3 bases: TGTGCCAGCAGTGTCGGGGGATTTAGTGAAAAACTGTTTTTT. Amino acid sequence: CASSVGGFSEKLFF.

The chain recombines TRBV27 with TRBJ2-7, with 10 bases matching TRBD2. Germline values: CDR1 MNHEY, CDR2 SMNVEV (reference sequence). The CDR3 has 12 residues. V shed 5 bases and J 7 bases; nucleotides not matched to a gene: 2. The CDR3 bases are TGTGCCAGCAGTCTAGCGGGAGAAGAGCAGTACTTC. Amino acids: CASSLAGEEQYF.

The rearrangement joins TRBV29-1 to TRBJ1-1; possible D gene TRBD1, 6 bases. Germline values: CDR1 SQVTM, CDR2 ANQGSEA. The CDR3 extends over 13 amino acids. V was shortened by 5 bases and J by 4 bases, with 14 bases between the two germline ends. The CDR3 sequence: CSVWGQPGTEAFF. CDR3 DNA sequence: TGCAGCGTTTGGGGGCAGCCGGGCACTGAAGCTTTCTTT.

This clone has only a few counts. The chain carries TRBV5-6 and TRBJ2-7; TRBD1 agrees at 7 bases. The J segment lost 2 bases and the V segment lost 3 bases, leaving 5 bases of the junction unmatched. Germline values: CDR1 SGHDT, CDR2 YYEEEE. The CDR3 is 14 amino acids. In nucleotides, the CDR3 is TGTGCCAGCAGCTGGGGACAGATAGCCTACGAGCAGTACTTC. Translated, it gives CASSWGQIAYEQYF.

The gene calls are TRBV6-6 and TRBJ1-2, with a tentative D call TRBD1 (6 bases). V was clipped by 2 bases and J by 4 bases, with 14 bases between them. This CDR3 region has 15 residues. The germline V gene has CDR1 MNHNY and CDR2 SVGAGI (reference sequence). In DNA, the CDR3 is TGTGCCAGCAGTTACCCCTCCACAGGGATCTATGGCTACACCTTC. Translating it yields CASSYPSTGIYGYTF.

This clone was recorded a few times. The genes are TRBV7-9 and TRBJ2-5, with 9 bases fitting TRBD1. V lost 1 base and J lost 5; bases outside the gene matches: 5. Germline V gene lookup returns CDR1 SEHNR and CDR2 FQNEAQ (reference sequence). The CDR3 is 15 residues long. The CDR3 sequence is CASSLGQGVEETQYF. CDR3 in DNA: TGTGCCAGCAGCTTAGGACAGGGGGTGGAGGAGACCCAGTACTTC.

The CDR3 loop reads CASTSKGLGNTIYF. The CDR3 DNA reads as TGTGCCAGCACCTCAAAGGGGTTAGGAAACACCATATATTTT. The chain employs TRBV7-9 and TRBJ1-3, with D perhaps matching TRBD1 (5 bases). Germline values: CDR1 SEHNR, CDR2 FQNEAQ (reference sequence). Trimming removed 7 bases from V and 4 bases from J, with 14 bases in between. This CDR3 is 14 amino acids long.

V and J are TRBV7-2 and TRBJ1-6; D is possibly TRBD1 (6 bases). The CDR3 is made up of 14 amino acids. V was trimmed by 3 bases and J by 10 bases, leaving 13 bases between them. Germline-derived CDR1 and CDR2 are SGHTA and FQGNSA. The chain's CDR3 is CASSLTQGGSPLHF. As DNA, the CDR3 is TGTGCCAGCAGCTTGACACAGGGTGGCTCACCCCTCCACTTT.

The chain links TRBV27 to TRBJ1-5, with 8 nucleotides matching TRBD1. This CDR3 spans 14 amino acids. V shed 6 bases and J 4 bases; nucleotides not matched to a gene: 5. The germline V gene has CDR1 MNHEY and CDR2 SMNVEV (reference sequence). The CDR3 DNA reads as TGTGCCAGCAGGACAGGGGCCCTTAATCAGCCCCAGCATTTT. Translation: CASRTGALNQPQHF.

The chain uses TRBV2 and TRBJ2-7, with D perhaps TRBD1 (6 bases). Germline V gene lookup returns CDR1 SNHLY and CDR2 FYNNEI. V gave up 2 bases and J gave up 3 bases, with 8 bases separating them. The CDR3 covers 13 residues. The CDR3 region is CASSERGIYEQYF. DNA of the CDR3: TGTGCCAGCAGTGAAAGGGGGATCTACGAGCAGTACTTC.

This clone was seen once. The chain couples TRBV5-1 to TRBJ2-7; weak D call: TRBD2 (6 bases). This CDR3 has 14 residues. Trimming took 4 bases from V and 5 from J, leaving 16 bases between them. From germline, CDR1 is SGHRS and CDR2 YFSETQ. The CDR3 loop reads CASSPEGGRNEQYF. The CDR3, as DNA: TGCGCCAGCAGCCCGGAAGGAGGGCGAAACGAGCAGTACTTC. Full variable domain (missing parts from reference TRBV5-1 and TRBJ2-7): KAGVTQTPRYLIKTRGQQVTLSCSPISGHRSVSWYQQTPGQGLQFLFEYFSETQRNKGNFPGRFSGRQFSNSRSEMNVSTLELGDSALYLCASSPEGGRNEQYFGPGTRLTVT.

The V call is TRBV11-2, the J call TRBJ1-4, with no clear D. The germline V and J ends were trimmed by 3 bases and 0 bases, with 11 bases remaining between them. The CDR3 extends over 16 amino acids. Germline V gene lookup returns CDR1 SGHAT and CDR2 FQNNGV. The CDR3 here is CASSFYTGATNEKLFF. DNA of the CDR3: TGTGCCAGCAGCTTTTACACGGGAGCAACTAATGAAAAACTGTTTTTT.

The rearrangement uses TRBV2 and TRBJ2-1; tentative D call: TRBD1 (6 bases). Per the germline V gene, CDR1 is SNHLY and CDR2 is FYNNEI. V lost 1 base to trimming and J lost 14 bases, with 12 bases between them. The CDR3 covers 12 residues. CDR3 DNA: TGTGCCAGCAGTGAAGGAGGACAGCTCGAGTTCTTC. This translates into CASSEGGQLEFF.

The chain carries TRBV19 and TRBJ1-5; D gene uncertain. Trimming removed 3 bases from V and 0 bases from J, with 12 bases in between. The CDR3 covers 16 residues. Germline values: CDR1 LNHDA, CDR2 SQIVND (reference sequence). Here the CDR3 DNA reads TGTGCCAGTAGTATTATGGAGGGCTATAGCAATCAGCCCCAGCATTTT. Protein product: CASSIMEGYSNQPQHF.